These 5 T cell receptor beta chains came from one sample sequenced in a study of blood T cell repertoires in COVID-19 (TCRdb year 2020). Library preparation used the immunoSEQ multiplex PCR assay. TCRdb provides this immuneACCESS table in a form limited to in-frame rearrangements. Some clones are lacking; in checked studies, under half of them reflect an unresolved V gene, and why the rest are absent is not known. Counted in this sample were about 430,000 clones; roughly 88% of them appeared once. 0.95% to 1% of the sample lies in the top ten. Source material: PBMCs or T cells enriched from blood (not recorded which). These receptors were collected from a woman in her 30s with acute COVID-19.

The chain employs TRBV19 and TRBJ2-1, with 10 nucleotides matching TRBD2. The J segment lost 0 bases and the V segment lost 3 bases, leaving 8 bases of the junction unmatched. CDR1 LNHDA and CDR2 SQIVND come from the germline V gene (reference sequence). The CDR3 length is 18 residues. In nucleotides, the CDR3 is TGTGCCAGTAGTATGGGGCTAGCGGGGGTTAGCTCCTACAATGAGCAGTTCTTC. Protein: CASSMGLAGVSSYNEQFF.

The chain couples TRBV7-2 to TRBJ1-5; unclear D gene. The V end lost 3 bases, the J end lost 9 bases, and 12 bases lay between the germline ends. CDR3 length: 13 residues. Germline V CDR1 and CDR2: SGHTA, FQGNSA. CDR3 bases: TGTGCCAGCAGCTTCGGCACCGGAGGGCCCCAGCATTTT. Its translation is CASSFGTGGPQHF.

V is TRBV5-6 and J is TRBJ1-1, with TRBD1 identical over 7 bases. Unmatched junction bases numbered 8, after V lost 7 bases and J lost 8 bases. CDR1 and CDR2 from the germline V gene are SGHDT and YYEEEE. This CDR3 comprises 12 residues. The CDR3 spells CASSRQDREAFF. The CDR3 DNA reads TGTGCCAGCTCCAGACAGGACAGGGAAGCTTTCTTT.

V usage is TRBV3-1 (or the pseudogene TRBV3-2) and J usage is TRBJ1-4; no reliable D call. V lost 0 bases and J 8 bases, leaving 7 bases between the germline ends. CDR3 length equals 13 residues. Germline values: CDR1 LGHDT, CDR2 YNNKEL (reference sequence). For the CDR3, the DNA is TGTGCCAGCAGCCAAGATCTGGGCGAAAAACTGTTTTTT. Its translation is CASSQDLGEKLFF.

This chain uses TRBV5-1 with TRBJ1-4, with D possibly being TRBD1 (5 bases). Deletions cut 0 bases from V and 8 bases from J, with 14 bases between. This CDR3 has 15 residues. Germline V gene data show CDR1 as SGHRS and CDR2 as YFSETQ. In nucleotides, the CDR3 is TGCGCCAGCAGCTTGGAGGCAGGGAGGTGGGAAAAACTGTTTTTT. This sequence encodes CASSLEAGRWEKLFF.